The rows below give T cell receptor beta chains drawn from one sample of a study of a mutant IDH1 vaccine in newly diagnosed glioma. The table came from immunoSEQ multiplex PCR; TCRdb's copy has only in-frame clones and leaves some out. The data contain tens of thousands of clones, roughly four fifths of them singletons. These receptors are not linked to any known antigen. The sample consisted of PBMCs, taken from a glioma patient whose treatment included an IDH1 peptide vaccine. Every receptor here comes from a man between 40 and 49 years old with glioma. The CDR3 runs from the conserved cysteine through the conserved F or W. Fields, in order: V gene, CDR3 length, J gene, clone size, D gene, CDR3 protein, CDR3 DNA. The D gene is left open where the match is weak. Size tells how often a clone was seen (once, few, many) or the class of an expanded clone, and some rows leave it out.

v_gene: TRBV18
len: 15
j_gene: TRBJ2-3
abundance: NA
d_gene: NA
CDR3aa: CASSGGSGSTDTQYF
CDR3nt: TGTGCCAGCTCGGGGGGAAGCGGCAGCACAGATACGCAGTATTTT

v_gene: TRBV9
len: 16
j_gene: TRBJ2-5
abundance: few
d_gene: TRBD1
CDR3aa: CASSVKGTVYQETQYF
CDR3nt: TGTGCCAGCAGCGTTAAAGGGACAGTTTACCAAGAGACCCAGTACTTC

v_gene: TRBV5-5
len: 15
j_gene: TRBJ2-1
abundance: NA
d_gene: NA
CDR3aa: CASSFRSSEGNEQFF
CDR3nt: TGTGCCAGCAGCTTTCGGTCTAGTGAGGGAAATGAGCAGTTCTTC

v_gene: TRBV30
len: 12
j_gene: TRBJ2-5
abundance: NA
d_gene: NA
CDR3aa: CAWSAGRETQYF
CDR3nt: TGTGCCTGGTCGGCGGGCCGGGAGACCCAGTACTTC

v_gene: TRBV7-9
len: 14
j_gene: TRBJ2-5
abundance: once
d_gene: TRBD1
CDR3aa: CASRYGTGRETQYF
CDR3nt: TGTGCCAGCAGATACGGGACAGGAAGAGAGACCCAGTACTTC

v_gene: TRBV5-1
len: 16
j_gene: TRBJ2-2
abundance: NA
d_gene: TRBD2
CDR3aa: CASSKGLAGSGGELFF
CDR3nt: TGCGCCAGCAGCAAAGGACTAGCGGGAAGTGGCGGGGAGCTGTTTTTT

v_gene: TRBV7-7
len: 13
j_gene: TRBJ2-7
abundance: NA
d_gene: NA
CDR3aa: CASSFAQGYEQYF
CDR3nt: TGTGCCAGCAGCTTCGCTCAAGGCTACGAGCAGTACTTC

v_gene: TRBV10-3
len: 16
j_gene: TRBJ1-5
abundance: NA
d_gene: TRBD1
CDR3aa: CAISPSRDRINQPQHF
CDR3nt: TGTGCCATCAGTCCTTCCAGGGACAGGATCAATCAGCCCCAGCATTTT

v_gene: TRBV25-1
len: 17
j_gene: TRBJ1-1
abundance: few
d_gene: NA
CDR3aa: CASSGLGFKQGNTEAFF
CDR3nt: TGTGCCAGCAGTGGGTTAGGGTTCAAACAGGGGAACACTGAAGCTTTCTTT

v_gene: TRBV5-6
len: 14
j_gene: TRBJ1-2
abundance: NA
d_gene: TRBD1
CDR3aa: CASSGTGLNYGYTF
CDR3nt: TGTGCCAGCAGCGGGACAGGGCTCAACTATGGCTACACCTTC

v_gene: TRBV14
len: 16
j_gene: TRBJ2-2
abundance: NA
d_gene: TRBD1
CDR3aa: CASSQGRTGNTGELFF
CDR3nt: TGTGCCAGCAGCCAAGGACGGACAGGGAACACCGGGGAGCTGTTTTTT

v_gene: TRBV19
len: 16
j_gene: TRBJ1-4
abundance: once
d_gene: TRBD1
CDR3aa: CASRGTGGRANEKLFF
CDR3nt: TGTGCCAGTAGGGGAACAGGGGGTAGAGCTAATGAAAAACTGTTTTTT

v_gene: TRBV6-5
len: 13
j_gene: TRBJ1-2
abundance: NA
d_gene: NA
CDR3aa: CASSYDGADGYTF
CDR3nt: TGTGCCAGCAGTTACGATGGGGCCGATGGCTACACCTTC

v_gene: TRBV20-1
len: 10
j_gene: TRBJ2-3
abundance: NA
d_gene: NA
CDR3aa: CSAREHTQYF
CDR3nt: TGCAGTGCTAGGGAACATACGCAGTATTTT

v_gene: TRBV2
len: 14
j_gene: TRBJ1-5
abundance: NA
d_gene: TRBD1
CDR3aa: CASRGDRGQQPQHF
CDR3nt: TGTGCCAGCAGGGGGGACAGGGGGCAACAGCCCCAGCATTTT

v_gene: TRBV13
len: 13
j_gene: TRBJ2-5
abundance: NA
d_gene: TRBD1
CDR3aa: CASSWDREETQYF
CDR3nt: TGTGCCAGCAGCTGGGACAGGGAGGAGACCCAGTACTTC

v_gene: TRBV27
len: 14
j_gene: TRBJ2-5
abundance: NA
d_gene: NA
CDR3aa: CASSAGDSQETQYF
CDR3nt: TGTGCCAGCAGCGCGGGGGACAGTCAAGAGACCCAGTACTTC

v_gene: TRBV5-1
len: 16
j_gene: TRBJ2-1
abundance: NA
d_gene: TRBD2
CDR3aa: CASSFPSGSDYNEQFF
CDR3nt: TGCGCCAGCAGCTTTCCTAGCGGGAGCGACTACAATGAGCAGTTCTTC

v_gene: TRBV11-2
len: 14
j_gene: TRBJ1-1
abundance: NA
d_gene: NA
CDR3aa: CASSSITGYTEAFF
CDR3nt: TGTGCCAGCAGCTCGATCACAGGGTACACTGAAGCTTTCTTT

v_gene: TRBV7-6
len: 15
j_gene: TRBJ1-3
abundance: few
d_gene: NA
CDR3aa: CASSFAGISGNTIYF
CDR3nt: TGTGCCAGCAGCTTCGCCGGGATCTCTGGAAACACCATATATTTT

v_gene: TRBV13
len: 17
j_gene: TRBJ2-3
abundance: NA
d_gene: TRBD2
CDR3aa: CASSLGQLARRTDTQYF
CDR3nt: TGTGCCAGCAGCTTAGGCCAACTAGCGCGACGCACAGATACGCAGTATTTT

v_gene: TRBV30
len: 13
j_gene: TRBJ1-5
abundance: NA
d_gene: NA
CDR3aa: CAWSVSPYQPQHF
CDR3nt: TGTGCCTGGAGTGTCTCCCCCTACCAGCCCCAGCATTTT

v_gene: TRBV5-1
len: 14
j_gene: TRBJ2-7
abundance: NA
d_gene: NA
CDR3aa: CASSVGVGGYEQYF
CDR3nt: TGCGCCAGCAGCGTGGGAGTGGGGGGCTACGAGCAGTACTTC

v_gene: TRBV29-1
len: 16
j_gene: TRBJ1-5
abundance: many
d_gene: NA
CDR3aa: CSVALGGSTGNQPQHF
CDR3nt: TGCAGCGTCGCCCTTGGAGGGAGTACGGGCAATCAGCCCCAGCATTTT

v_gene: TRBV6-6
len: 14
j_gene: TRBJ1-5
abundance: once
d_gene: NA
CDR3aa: CASSYSPRDQPQHF
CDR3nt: TGTGCCAGCAGTTACTCGCCTAGAGATCAGCCCCAGCATTTT

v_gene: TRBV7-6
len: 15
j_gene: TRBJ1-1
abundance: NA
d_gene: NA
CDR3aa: CASSGGQKMNTEAFF
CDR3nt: TGTGCCAGCAGCGGCGGACAGAAAATGAACACTGAAGCTTTCTTT

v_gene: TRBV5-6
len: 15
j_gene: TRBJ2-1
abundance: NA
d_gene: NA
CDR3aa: CASSLQSGLNNEQFF
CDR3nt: TGTGCCAGCAGCCTCCAAAGTGGACTCAACAATGAGCAGTTCTTC

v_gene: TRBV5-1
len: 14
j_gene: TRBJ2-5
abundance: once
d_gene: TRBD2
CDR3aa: CASSSSGRAETQYF
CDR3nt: TGCGCCAGCAGCTCTAGCGGGAGGGCGGAGACCCAGTACTTC

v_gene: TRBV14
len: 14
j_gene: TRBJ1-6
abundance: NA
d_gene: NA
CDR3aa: CASNSGTNNSPLHF
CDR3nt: TGTGCCAGCAATTCCGGGACCAATAATTCACCCCTCCACTTT

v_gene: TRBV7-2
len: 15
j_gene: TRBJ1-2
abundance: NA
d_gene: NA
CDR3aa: CASSLGTRGSYGYTF
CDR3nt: TGTGCCAGCAGCTTGGGGACCAGGGGTAGCTATGGCTACACCTTC

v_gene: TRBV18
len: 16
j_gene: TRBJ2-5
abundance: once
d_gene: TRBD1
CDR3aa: CASSPEDRIYQETQYF
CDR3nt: TGTGCCAGCTCACCCGAGGACAGGATTTACCAAGAGACCCAGTACTTC

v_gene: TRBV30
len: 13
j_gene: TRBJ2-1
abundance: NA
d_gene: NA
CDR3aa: CALSSSSYNEQFF
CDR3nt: TGTGCCTTGAGCTCGAGCTCCTACAATGAGCAGTTCTTC

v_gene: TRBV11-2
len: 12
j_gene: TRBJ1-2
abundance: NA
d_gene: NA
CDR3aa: CASSLGFYGYTF
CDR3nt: TGTGCCAGCAGCCTTGGATTCTACGGCTACACCTTC

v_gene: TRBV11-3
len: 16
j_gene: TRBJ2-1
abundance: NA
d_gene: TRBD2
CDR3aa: CASSLGGLAGEYEQFF
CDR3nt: TGTGCCAGCAGCTTGGGGGGACTAGCGGGAGAATATGAGCAGTTCTTC

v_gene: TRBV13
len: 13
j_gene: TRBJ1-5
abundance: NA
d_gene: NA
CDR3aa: CASSDGGLQPQHF
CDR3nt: TGTGCCAGCAGTGACGGGGGACTTCAGCCCCAGCATTTT

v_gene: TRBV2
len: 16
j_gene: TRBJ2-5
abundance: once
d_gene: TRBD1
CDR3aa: CASSELGTGLQETQYF
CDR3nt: TGTGCCAGCAGTGAACTCGGGACAGGGCTCCAAGAGACCCAGTACTTC

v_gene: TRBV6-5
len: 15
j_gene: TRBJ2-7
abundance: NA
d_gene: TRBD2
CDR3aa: CASSYLGGFEDEQYF
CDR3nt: TGTGCCAGCAGTTACTTGGGGGGGTTCGAGGACGAGCAGTACTTC

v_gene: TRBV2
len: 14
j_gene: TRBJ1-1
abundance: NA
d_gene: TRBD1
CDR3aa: CASSGTGVYTEAFF
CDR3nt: TGTGCCAGCAGCGGGACAGGAGTCTACACTGAAGCTTTCTTT

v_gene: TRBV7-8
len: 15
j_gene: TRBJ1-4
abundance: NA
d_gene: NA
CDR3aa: CASSAAGTTNEKLFF
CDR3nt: TGTGCCAGCAGCGCCGCCGGGACAACTAATGAAAAACTGTTTTTT

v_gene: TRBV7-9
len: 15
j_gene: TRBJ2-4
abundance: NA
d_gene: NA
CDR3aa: CASSSPRGAKNIQYF
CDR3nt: TGTGCCAGCAGCTCCCCGAGGGGGGCCAAAAACATTCAGTACTTC

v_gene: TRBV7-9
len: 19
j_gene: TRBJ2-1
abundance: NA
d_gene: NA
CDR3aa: CASSFYFGQGNIGDNEQFF
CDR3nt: TGTGCCAGCAGCTTCTATTTTGGGCAGGGTAACATAGGGGACAATGAGCAGTTCTTC

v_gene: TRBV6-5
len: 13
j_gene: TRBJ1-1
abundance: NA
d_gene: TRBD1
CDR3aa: CASQRTGRSEAFF
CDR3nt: TGTGCCTCACAGCGGACAGGGAGATCTGAAGCTTTCTTT

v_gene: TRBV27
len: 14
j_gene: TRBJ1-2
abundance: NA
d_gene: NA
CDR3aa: CASSLRGGNYGYTF
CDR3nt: TGTGCCAGCAGCCTCCGAGGAGGAAACTATGGCTACACCTTC

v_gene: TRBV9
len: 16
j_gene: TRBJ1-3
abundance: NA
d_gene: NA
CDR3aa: CASGLSLWGPGNTIYF
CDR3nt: TGTGCCAGCGGACTTTCCTTGTGGGGGCCTGGAAACACCATATATTTT

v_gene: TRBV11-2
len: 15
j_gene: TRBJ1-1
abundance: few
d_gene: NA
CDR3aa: CASSSFDRMNTEAFF
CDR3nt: TGTGCCAGCAGCTCCTTTGACAGGATGAACACTGAAGCTTTCTTT

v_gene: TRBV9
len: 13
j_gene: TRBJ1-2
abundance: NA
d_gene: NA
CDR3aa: CASSGPANYGYTF
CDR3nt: TGTGCCAGCAGCGGGCCGGCTAACTATGGCTACACCTTC

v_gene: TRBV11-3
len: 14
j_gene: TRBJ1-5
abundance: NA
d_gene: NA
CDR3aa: CASSLSGGNQPQHF
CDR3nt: TGTGCCAGCAGCCTTAGTGGGGGGAATCAGCCCCAGCATTTT

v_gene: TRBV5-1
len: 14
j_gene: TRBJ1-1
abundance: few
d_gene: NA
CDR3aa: CASSFKAGGTEAFF
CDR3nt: TGCGCCAGCAGCTTTAAGGCCGGCGGCACTGAAGCTTTCTTT

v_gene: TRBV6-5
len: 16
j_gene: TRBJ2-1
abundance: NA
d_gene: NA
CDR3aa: CASSYYLGSSYNEQFF
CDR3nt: TGTGCCAGCAGTTACTATCTCGGCAGCTCCTACAATGAGCAGTTCTTC

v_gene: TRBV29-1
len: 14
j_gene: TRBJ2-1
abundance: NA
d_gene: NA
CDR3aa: CSIGGPSSYNEQFF
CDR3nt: TGCAGCATCGGAGGGCCGAGCTCCTACAATGAGCAGTTCTTC

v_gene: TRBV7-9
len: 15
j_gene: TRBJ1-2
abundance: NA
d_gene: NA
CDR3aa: CASSLSNRDNYGYTF
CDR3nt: TGTGCCAGCAGCTTATCAAACCGGGACAACTATGGCTACACCTTC